This is a list of T cell receptor beta chains from one sample in a study of patients and donors after allogeneic stem cell transplantation. TCRdb called the RT-PCR reads again in MiXCR, with one record for every CDR3 protein. The sample carries roughly 960,000 distinct CDR3 sequences, more than 15% recorded once. What was sequenced was blood, either unsorted or a sorted T cell fraction (not recorded which). These receptors were taken from a human donor who was either an allogeneic HSCT recipient or a stem cell or donor lymphocyte infusion donor (not recorded which). It is not recorded whose cells these are; they may come from a transplant donor. Both conserved end residues are part of each CDR3. The order of the fields is CDR3 length, V gene, J gene, clone size, CDR3 protein. Expanded clones get a size class; other rows say once, few or many, or leave the size out.

len: 17
v_gene: TRBV7-9
j_gene: TRBJ2-4
abundance: -
CDR3aa: CASSLSWTGKAKNIQYF

len: 14
v_gene: TRBV7-6
j_gene: TRBJ2-5
abundance: -
CDR3aa: CASSLAPRGETQYF

len: 14
v_gene: TRBV18
j_gene: TRBJ1-5
abundance: -
CDR3aa: CASSPGTNGQPQHF

len: 14
v_gene: TRBV20-1
j_gene: TRBJ1-5
abundance: few
CDR3aa: CSARVDRDNQPQHF

len: 18
v_gene: TRBV6-5
j_gene: TRBJ2-7
abundance: few
CDR3aa: CASSYARYPTGNPYEQYF

len: 15
v_gene: TRBV5-1
j_gene: TRBJ2-3
abundance: few
CDR3aa: CASSPTSGDTDTQYF

len: 16
v_gene: TRBV4-2
j_gene: TRBJ2-2
abundance: -
CDR3aa: CASSQVNGANTGELFF

len: 14
v_gene: TRBV12-3/TRBV12-4
j_gene: TRBJ1-2
abundance: few
CDR3aa: CASSLVDRGHGYTF

len: 13
v_gene: TRBV6-1
j_gene: TRBJ1-6
abundance: few
CDR3aa: CASRKGGNSPLHF

len: 18
v_gene: TRBV2
j_gene: TRBJ2-1
abundance: -
CDR3aa: CASSEARGGGPSYNEQFF

len: 15
v_gene: TRBV5-6
j_gene: TRBJ2-2
abundance: few
CDR3aa: CASSLSLGPTGELFF

len: 16
v_gene: TRBV9
j_gene: TRBJ1-6
abundance: -
CDR3aa: CASSAKGTTYNSPLHF

len: 14
v_gene: TRBV30
j_gene: TRBJ2-7
abundance: -
CDR3aa: CAWSVPSSGGLPNF

len: 17
v_gene: TRBV28
j_gene: TRBJ2-7
abundance: -
CDR3aa: CASSFWTGGAKNYEQYF

len: 14
v_gene: TRBV5-1
j_gene: TRBJ1-2
abundance: many
CDR3aa: CASSEGQGNYGYTF